Below, 32 T cell receptor beta chains from the same sample are listed, as sequenced in a study of T cells after posttransplantation cyclophosphamide. Controls had myeloablative marrow grafts with methotrexate and calcineurin inhibitor, sampled at 1 year. Profiled with immunoSEQ multiplex PCR; TCRdb holds only in-frame clones, not every one. Of 15,000 to 20,000 clones listed, approximately 81% were seen once; the top ten hold around 2.8%. The sample was PBMCs, taken 441 days after allogeneic stem cell transplant with calcineurin inhibitor and methotrexate. These TCRs come from a male patient between 25 and 39 years old who received an allogeneic stem cell transplant from an unrelated donor, was CMV-positive, and had acute and chronic GVHD. The graft donor may be the source of some T cells.

The rearrangement links TRBV2 to TRBJ2-3; 8 nucleotides line up with TRBD2. The CDR3 sequence is 15 residues long. Looked up from germline, CDR1 is SNHLY and CDR2 is FYNNEI. The V segment lost 2 bases and the J segment 3 bases; nucleotides outside the gene matches: 4. CDR3 nucleotides: TGTGCCAGCAGTGAATTTGCGGGGGGTACAGATACGCAGTATTTT. Protein sequence: CASSEFAGGTDTQYF.

The rearrangement links TRBV6-5 to TRBJ1-5; D gene unclear. The CDR3 is 13 amino acids. The germline gives CDR1 MNHEY, CDR2 SVGAGI. V dropped 5 bases and J dropped 0 bases, with 5 bases sitting between them. CDR3 sequence (DNA): TGTGCCAGCAGTGAACATAGCAATCAGCCCCAGCATTTT. Protein product: CASSEHSNQPQHF.

The rearrangement links TRBV6-6 to TRBJ1-1; D is ambiguous. Germline CDR1 MNHNY, CDR2 SVGAGI (reference sequence). V was cut by 0 bases and J by 5 bases, with 10 bases left in between. This CDR3 spans 14 amino acids. The CDR3 bases are TGTGCCAGCAGTTACTCGATGGGAGCTACTGAAGCTTTCTTT. Translated: CASSYSMGATEAFF.

V gene TRBV9 combines with J gene TRBJ2-7, with TRBD2 identical over 8 bases. The CDR3 has 15 amino acids. Looked up from germline, CDR1 is SGDLS and CDR2 is YYNGEE. The ends lost 0 bases at V and 3 bases at J; junction bases unmatched: 5. CDR3 DNA sequence: TGTGCCAGCAGCGTAGCGGCGGGGGGCGTCTACGAGCAGTACTTC. Translating it yields CASSVAAGGVYEQYF.

The chain joins TRBV7-3 to TRBJ2-2; D perhaps matches TRBD1 (6 bases). This CDR3 has 17 residues. Trimming removed 2 bases at V and 7 bases at J, with 20 bases between. From germline, CDR1 is SGHTA and CDR2 FQGTGA. In nucleotides, the CDR3 is TGTGCCAGCAGCTTAGATCAGGGGATGGCCCCATTCGGGGAGCTGTTTTTT. Translated, it gives CASSLDQGMAPFGELFF. The full variable domain, its missing parts supplied by reference TRBV7-3 and TRBJ2-2, is GAGVSQTPSNKVTEKGKYVELRCDPISGHTALYWYRQSLGQGPEFLIYFQGTGAADDSGLPNDRFFAVRPEGSVSTLKIQRTERGDSAVYLCASSLDQGMAPFGELFFGEGSRLTVL.

The rearrangement links TRBV11-3 to TRBJ2-1; 8 positions match TRBD1. Germline assignment: CDR1 SGHNT and CDR2 YENEEA. The CDR3 consists of 17 residues. J lost 4 bases, V lost 3 bases, and 11 bases had no gene match. CDR3 sequence (DNA): TGTGCCAGCAGCTTTCCCTCAGGGGGCTCGGATTACAATGAGCAGTTCTTC. Translation gives CASSFPSGGSDYNEQFF.

This rearrangement joins TRBV5-5 to TRBJ1-1, with D perhaps TRBD1 (5 bases). Germline CDR1 and CDR2: SGHKS and YYEKEE (reference sequence). V lost 7 bases and J lost 5, with 18 bases in between. CDR3 length: 14 amino acids. The DNA of the CDR3 is TGTGCCAGCGACTCCGCGGCGGGGGGAACTGAAGCTTTCTTT. Its translation is CASDSAAGGTEAFF.

The gene calls are TRBV4-3 and TRBJ1-1, with TRBD1 as a possible D gene (5 bases). The germline CDR1 and CDR2 sequences are LGHNA and YSLEER. V was pared by 0 bases and J by 4 bases, with 9 bases between. This CDR3 is built from 14 residues. This CDR3 is CASSQDFGGTEAFF. CDR3 sequence (DNA): TGCGCCAGCAGCCAAGACTTCGGGGGCACTGAAGCTTTCTTT.

The chain recombines TRBV18 with TRBJ2-7, with D perhaps matching TRBD2 (6 bases). Germline V lookup: CDR1 KGHSH, CDR2 LQKENI. V was clipped by 3 bases and J by 0 bases, with 15 bases between them. The CDR3 sequence is 16 residues long. The CDR3 nucleotides are TGTGCCAGCTCACCCGAAATAGGGGAGGTCTCCTACGAGCAGTACTTC. It yields the protein CASSPEIGEVSYEQYF.

This chain joins TRBV5-5 and TRBJ2-1; TRBD2 aligns across 12 bases. In germline, CDR1 is SGHKS, CDR2 YYEKEE (reference sequence). The J segment lost 0 bases and the V segment lost 4 bases, leaving 5 bases of the junction unmatched. This CDR3 region has 17 residues. The CDR3: CASSLGLAGSSYNEQFF. DNA for the CDR3: TGTGCCAGCAGCCTGGGACTAGCGGGCAGCTCCTACAATGAGCAGTTCTTC.

The chain combines TRBV2 with TRBJ1-1, with D possibly TRBD1 on 5 matching bases. The CDR3 has 15 amino acids. Germline V lookup: CDR1 SNHLY, CDR2 FYNNEI. V was clipped by 6 bases and J by 1 base, with 15 bases between them. The DNA for the CDR3 is TGTGCCAGCAGGATCAGGGTATTGGAGAACACTGAAGCTTTCTTT. Its protein product is CASRIRVLENTEAFF.

The rearrangement links TRBV27 to TRBJ1-6; TRBD1 matches 10 bases. V shed 4 bases, J shed 10 bases, and the junction held 4 bases outside the gene matches. The CDR3 is 14 amino acids. Germline V gene sequence: CDR1 MNHEY, CDR2 SMNVEV (reference sequence). The CDR3 protein is CASSWTGGQSPLHF. DNA for the CDR3: TGTGCCAGCAGTTGGACAGGGGGACAATCACCCCTCCACTTT.

This sequence joins TRBV4-3 and TRBJ2-7; TRBD2 agrees at 16 bases. CDR1 and CDR2 from the germline V gene are LGHNA and YSLEER. This CDR3 region has 17 residues. V was clipped by 3 bases and J by 4 bases; unmatched bases: 6. This CDR3 reads CASSHGTSGGANYEQYF. In DNA, the CDR3 is TGCGCCAGCAGCCACGGGACTAGCGGGGGGGCCAATTACGAGCAGTACTTC.

About this clone: The junction does not match germline at one end; this may be a read error. The J gene is TRBJ2-2, the V gene TRBV7-2; 10 positions agree with TRBD2. Germline CDR1 is SGHTA and CDR2 is FQGNSA. The CDR3 totals 14 residues. CDR3 DNA sequence: TGTGCCAGCAGCCCAAGCGGGGGGGCAGTGGAGATGTTTTTT. Translation: CASSPSGGAVEMFF.

The rearrangement uses TRBV11-2 and TRBJ2-1; D not certain. The V end was cut by 2 bases, the J end by 10 bases, with 9 bases between. This CDR3 comprises 12 residues. Germline CDR1 SGHAT, CDR2 FQNNGV. In nucleotides, the CDR3 is TGTGCCAGCAGCTTAAACACCGGGGAGCAGTTCTTC. This gives the protein CASSLNTGEQFF.

This clone occurred a few times. The V call is TRBV2, the J call TRBJ1-4; possible D gene TRBD1, 5 bases. The germline gives CDR1 SNHLY, CDR2 FYNNEI. CDR3 length: 18 amino acids. Between the trimmed V and J ends, which lost 4 bases and 1 base, there was a span of 19 bases. The CDR3 DNA is TGTGCCAGCAGTGGTCGTCGGACAACCGGGTTAACTAATGAAAAACTGTTTTTT. Amino acids: CASSGRRTTGLTNEKLFF.

This chain connects TRBV7-2 to TRBJ1-2; D gene uncertain. Germline-derived CDR1 and CDR2 are SGHTA and FQGNSA. The V end was cut by 0 bases, the J end by 8 bases, with 10 bases between. The CDR3 is 13 amino acids. The CDR3 is CASSLAAYLGYTF. For the CDR3, the DNA is TGTGCCAGCAGCTTAGCAGCCTACCTCGGCTACACCTTC.

This clone turned up a few times. The chain employs TRBV7-9 and TRBJ2-1, with TRBD1 matching 7 bases. V lost 3 bases to trimming and J lost 14 bases; unmatched junction nucleotides: 7. CDR3 length: 12 residues. From germline, CDR1 is SEHNR and CDR2 FQNEAQ (reference sequence). The CDR3 spells CASSFGATGEFF. The CDR3 DNA is TGTGCCAGCAGCTTCGGGGCTACAGGGGAGTTCTTC.

In DNA form, the CDR3 reads TGTGCCAGCAGCTTCAATCAGGGGGCGAGGGAGCAGTACTTC. Translated: CASSFNQGAREQYF. The J gene is TRBJ2-7, the V gene TRBV5-4, with TRBD1 identical over 8 bases. The length of the CDR3 is 14 residues. The trim removed 2 bases at V and 7 bases at J, leaving 8 bases unmatched. Per germline, CDR1 SGHNT and CDR2 YYREEE (reference sequence). Supplemented by reference TRBV5-4 and TRBJ2-7, the full variable domain reads ETGVTQSPTHLIKTRGQQVTLRCSSQSGHNTVSWYQQALGQGPQFIFQYYREEENGRGNFPPRFSGLQFPNYSSELNVNALELDDSALYLCASSFNQGAREQYFGPGTRLTVT.

The chain uses TRBV6-1 and TRBJ2-3; no clear D gene. V lost 4 bases and J 2 bases, leaving 10 bases between the germline ends. The germline gives CDR1 MNHNS, CDR2 SASEGT. The CDR3 is made up of 14 amino acids. The DNA for the CDR3 is TGTGCCAGCAGTGCCGAAAGCCCCACAGATACGCAGTATTTT. Translation: CASSAESPTDTQYF.

The chain couples TRBV4-1 to TRBJ2-1; a possible D gene is TRBD2 (6 bases). CDR3 size: 15 residues. Per the germline V gene, CDR1 is MGHRA and CDR2 is YSYEKL. The germline V and J ends were trimmed by 0 bases and 10 bases, with 16 bases remaining between them. The CDR3: CASSQDGGQPAEQFF. The CDR3 DNA sequence: TGCGCCAGCAGCCAAGATGGAGGGCAGCCAGCCGAGCAGTTCTTC.

This chain links TRBV18 with TRBJ2-5, with TRBD2 identical over 9 bases. Germline CDR1 and CDR2: KGHSH and LQKENI. The CDR3 runs to 14 residues. With 3 bases clipped from V and 5 bases from J, the junction kept 4 bases outside the gene matches. This CDR3 is CASSPPTSGETQYF. In DNA, the CDR3 is TGTGCCAGCTCACCCCCCACTAGCGGGGAGACCCAGTACTTC.

The CDR3 DNA sequence: TGTGCCAGCAGTTACTCAGGACAGAACCCCTATGGCTACACCTTC. Amino acids: CASSYSGQNPYGYTF. V usage is TRBV6-5 and J usage is TRBJ1-2; perhaps TRBD1 as D (6 bases). Germline CDR1 MNHEY, CDR2 SVGAGI. This CDR3 region has 15 residues. V gave up 0 bases and J gave up 4 bases, with 12 bases separating them.

The chain couples TRBV18 to TRBJ1-4; D is uncertain. Germline-derived CDR1 and CDR2 are KGHSH and LQKENI. V was shortened by 4 bases and J by 0 bases, with 12 bases between the two germline ends. There are 16 residues in the CDR3. This CDR3 is CASSQTTVSTNEKLFF. The CDR3 DNA follows: TGTGCCAGCTCACAAACTACCGTGTCAACTAATGAAAAACTGTTTTTT.

Of note for this clone: Within the sample, other DNA sequences also encode this same CDR3. The chain couples TRBV2 to TRBJ2-5, with a tentative D call TRBD2 (5 bases). This CDR3 is 11 amino acids long. Germline values: CDR1 SNHLY, CDR2 FYNNEI. V was shortened by 5 bases and J by 5 bases, with 6 bases between the two germline ends. The CDR3 region is CASSWRETQYF. In DNA form, the CDR3 reads TGTGCCAGCAGTTGGAGGGAGACCCAGTACTTC.

V usage is TRBV4-1 and J usage is TRBJ2-7; 9 bases match TRBD2. J gave up 1 base and V 6 bases, and 7 bases lay outside the gene matches. This CDR3 has 15 residues. Germline-derived CDR1 and CDR2 are MGHRA and YSYEKL. In DNA form, the CDR3 reads TGCGCCAGCAGACCCTTAGCGGGAGTGTCCTACGAGCAGTACTTC. Protein sequence: CASRPLAGVSYEQYF.

In its sample, this clone was seen a few times. The J gene is TRBJ1-5, the V gene TRBV5-8; D is ambiguous. The CDR3 has 14 residues. V dropped 4 bases and J dropped 3 bases, with 11 bases sitting between them. Looked up from germline, CDR1 is SGHTS and CDR2 is YDEGEE. CDR3 protein: CASSVGEYNQPQHF. As DNA, the CDR3 is TGTGCCAGCAGCGTCGGGGAGTACAATCAGCCCCAGCATTTT. The full variable domain, in which reference TRBV5-8 and TRBJ1-5 provide the parts outside the CDR3, is EAGVTQSPTHLIKTRGQQATLRCSPISGHTSVYWYQQALGLGLQFLLWYDEGEERNRGNFPPRFSGRQFPNYSSELNVNALELEDSALYLCASSVGEYNQPQHFGDGTRLSIL.

V gene TRBV7-6 combines with J gene TRBJ2-5; D perhaps matches TRBD2 (5 bases). The V gene's germline CDR1 is SGHVS and CDR2 FNYEAQ. With 1 base removed from V and 4 bases from J, the gap between germline ends came to 10 bases. The CDR3 covers 14 residues. As DNA, the CDR3 is TGTGCCAGCAGCTTAGGCCCTGCGGGAGAGACCCAGTACTTC. It is translated as CASSLGPAGETQYF.

This clone was seen more than once but under ten times. The chain's CDR3 is CASSASGVNYEQYF. Here the CDR3 DNA reads TGTGCCAGCAGCGCCTCAGGGGTCAATTACGAGCAGTACTTC. The chain joins TRBV9 to TRBJ2-7, with D possibly being TRBD1 (6 bases). Germline V gives CDR1 SGDLS, CDR2 YYNGEE. The CDR3 loop spans 14 amino acids. The V end was cut by 3 bases, the J end by 4 bases, with 14 bases between.

V gene TRBV29-1 combines with J gene TRBJ2-1; TRBD2 matches 11 bases. Germline lookup yields CDR1 SQVTM and CDR2 ANQGSEA. With V trimmed by 3 bases and J by 10 bases, 8 bases remained unmatched. CDR3 length equals 14 residues. CDR3 residues: CSVETTSGGKEQFF. The CDR3, as DNA: TGCAGCGTTGAGACAACTAGCGGGGGTAAAGAGCAGTTCTTC.

The chain is built from TRBV9 and TRBJ2-1; 10 bases agree with TRBD2. The germline V gene encodes CDR1 SGDLS and CDR2 YYNGEE. The J segment lost 8 bases and the V segment lost 0 bases, leaving 5 bases of the junction unmatched. The CDR3 is 15 residues long. The CDR3 DNA follows: TGTGCCAGCAGCGTAGAAGCGGGGGGGCTCGATGAGCAGTTCTTC. This encodes CASSVEAGGLDEQFF. The full variable domain, its missing parts supplied by reference TRBV9 and TRBJ2-1, is DSGVTQTPKHLITATGQRVTLRCSPRSGDLSVYWYQQSLDQGLQFLIQYYNGEERAKGNILERFSAQQFPDLHSELNLSSLELGDSALYFCASSVEAGGLDEQFFGPGTRLTVL.

The V call is TRBV9, the J call TRBJ2-7; TRBD2 matches 8 bases. Germline CDR1 SGDLS, CDR2 YYNGEE. The CDR3 spans 14 residues. V was clipped by 2 bases and J by 7 bases; unmatched bases: 8. CDR3 amino acids: CASSVSRGGREQYF. CDR3 DNA sequence: TGTGCCAGCAGCGTCTCACGGGGGGGTCGGGAGCAGTACTTC.